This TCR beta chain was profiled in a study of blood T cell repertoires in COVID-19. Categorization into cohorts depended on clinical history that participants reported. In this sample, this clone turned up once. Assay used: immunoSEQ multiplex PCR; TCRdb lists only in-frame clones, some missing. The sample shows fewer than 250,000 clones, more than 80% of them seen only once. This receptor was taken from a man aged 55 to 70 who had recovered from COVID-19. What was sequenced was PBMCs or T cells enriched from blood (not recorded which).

CDR3 sequence: CASSLGGTTGGETQYF. DNA of the CDR3: TGTGCCAGCAGCCTAGGGGGGACGACCGGGGGAGAGACCCAGTACTTC. V usage is TRBV7-6 and J usage is TRBJ2-5, with D perhaps assigned TRBD1 or TRBD2 (6 bases each). V lost 5 bases and J lost 4, with 20 bases in between. Germline CDR1 reads SGHVS; CDR2 reads FNYEAQ. The CDR3 has 16 amino acids.